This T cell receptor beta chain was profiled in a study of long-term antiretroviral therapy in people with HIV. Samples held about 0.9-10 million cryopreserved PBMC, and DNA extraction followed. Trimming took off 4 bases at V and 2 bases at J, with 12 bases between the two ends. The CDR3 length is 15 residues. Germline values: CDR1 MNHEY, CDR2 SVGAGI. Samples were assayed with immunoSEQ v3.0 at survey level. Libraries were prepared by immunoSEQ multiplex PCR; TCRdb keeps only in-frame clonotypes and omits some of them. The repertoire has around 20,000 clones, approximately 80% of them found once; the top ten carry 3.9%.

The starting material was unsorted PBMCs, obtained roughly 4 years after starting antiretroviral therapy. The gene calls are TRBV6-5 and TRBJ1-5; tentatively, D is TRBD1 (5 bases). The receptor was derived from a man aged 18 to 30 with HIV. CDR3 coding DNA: TGTGCCAGCAGTTCACAGGAAGGGGGCAATCAGCCCCAGCATTTT. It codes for CASSSQEGGNQPQHF.